This is a list of T cell receptor beta chains from one sample in a study of cytomegalovirus exposure and HLA in healthy donors. Sequenced by immunoSEQ multiplex PCR; TCRdb stores in-frame clones only, minus some. The sample has around 200,000 clones, roughly 90% seen once. Input material: PBMCs. These receptor sequences come from a woman aged 30 to 39 in good health and CMV-seronegative. Each CDR3 is given with its conserved first and last residue. Fields, in order: clone size, D gene, J gene, CDR3 length, V gene, CDR3 DNA, CDR3 protein. D genes are given only for firm matches. The listing skips clone size in some rows; elsewhere it reads once, few, many or a size class.

. . TRBJ1-5 15 TRBV28 TGTGCCAGCAGTTTATCCGGGCCGGGGAATCAGCCCCAGCATTTT CASSLSGPGNQPQHF
. TRBD1 TRBJ2-3 16 TRBV5-4 TGTGCCAGCAGCCCTTCAGCTGGACAGGGGACAGATACGCAGTATTTT CASSPSAGQGTDTQYF
. TRBD2 TRBJ2-1 14 TRBV7-7 TGTGCTAGCAGCCAAGCTAGCGGGAGTAATGAGCAGTTCTTC CASSQASGSNEQFF
. TRBD1 TRBJ2-4 17 TRBV28 TGTGCCAGCAGTACACCGGGACAGCAAACTACCAAAAACATTCAGTACTTC CASSTPGQQTTKNIQYF
. . TRBJ2-1 16 TRBV6-6 TGTGCCAGCACCGCCAGGGGGGTAGCGGCTAACAATGAGCAGTTCTTC CASTARGVAANNEQFF
. TRBD2 TRBJ2-1 16 TRBV7-8 TGTGCCAGCAGCGAGACTAGCGGGACAGGCTACAATGAGCAGTTCTTC CASSETSGTGYNEQFF
. . TRBJ2-5 13 TRBV5-1 TGCGCCAGCAGGTTGGGAGGCCAAGAGACCCAGTACTTC CASRLGGQETQYF
. TRBD1 TRBJ1-2 15 TRBV18 TGTGCCAGCTCACCTTACGACAGGGGAATGCAAGGCTACACCTTC CASSPYDRGMQGYTF
. TRBD1 TRBJ1-1 15 TRBV27 TGTGCCAGCAGTTTATCGACAGGGAAGGCAACTGAAGCTTTCTTT CASSLSTGKATEAFF
. TRBD2 TRBJ2-1 15 TRBV27 TGTGCCAGCAGTTTTGGCGGGGGGCCGGGAAATGAGCAGTTCTTC CASSFGGGPGNEQFF
few . TRBJ2-7 11 TRBV7-2 TGTGCCAGCAGCTCCTACTACGAGCAGTACTTC CASSSYYEQYF
. TRBD1 TRBJ1-4 14 TRBV7-9 TGTGCCAGCAGCTCATACAGGGGTCCTGGAAAACTGTTTTTT CASSSYRGPGKLFF
. TRBD1 TRBJ2-2 14 TRBV29-1 TGCAGCGTACTAGTCGACAGGGTAGCCGGGGAGCTGTTTTTT CSVLVDRVAGELFF
. TRBD2 TRBJ2-1 21 TRBV18 TGTGCCAGCTCACCAGGACTAGCGGGTGTAGGTGAGTGGATTTCCTACAATGAGCAGTTCTTC CASSPGLAGVGEWISYNEQFF
. . TRBJ2-7 14 TRBV2 TGTGCCAGCATCCACGGGGACACCTCCTACGAGCAGTACTTC CASIHGDTSYEQYF